These T cell receptor beta chains were read from a single sample in a study of T cell responses to AZD1222 COVID-19 vaccine. Data came from immunoSEQ multiplex PCR; TCRdb stores just in-frame clones and leaves some out. The sample contains around 110,000 clones, about 90% of which appear only once. The sample here was peripheral blood, taken 28 days after the second AZD1222 dose. The receptors shown here come from an adult who received the AZD1222 COVID-19 vaccine. Each CDR3 is given with its conserved first and last residue.

v_call	cdr3_aa
TRBV5-5	CASSLRRQGLTQYF
TRBV4-1	CASSQPLTGQGGYTF
TRBV5-1	CASSLVGLSTDTQYF
TRBV19	CASSQDSNQPQHF
TRBV5-1	CASSLLLAGNTDTQYF
TRBV12-5	CASGLNPPSDEIHTHPQHF
TRBV4-1	CASSQSSGYTF
TRBV4-2	CASSQETAGAHEQYF
TRBV5-1	CASSVGVSQETQYF
TRBV27	CASSSGTGIKSAEAFF
TRBV9	CASSVVGVWWKNSYNEQFF
TRBV24-1	CATSDGLRGYTF
TRBV6-1	CASSVRGAGIGNQPQHF